This T cell receptor (beta chain) appears in the sequencing data of a study of blood T cell repertoires in COVID-19. The table came from immunoSEQ multiplex PCR; TCRdb's copy has only in-frame clones and leaves some out. The table has 250,000 to 350,000 clones, 88% seen once; the top ten hold approximately 7%. Germline V gene lookup returns CDR1 SGHRS and CDR2 YFSETQ. V lost 4 bases and J lost 6; bases outside the gene matches: 4. This CDR3 has 14 amino acids. The clonotype was recovered from a woman between 25 and 40 years old who had recovered from COVID-19. The specimen sequenced was peripheral blood. The rearrangement uses TRBV5-1 and TRBJ2-2; 9 nucleotides match TRBD1. The CDR3 region has the DNA TGCGCCAGCAGCCACAGACAGGGGGCCGGGGAGCTGTTTTTT. This codes for CASSHRQGAGELFF.